Shown below are 32 T cell receptor beta chains from a single sample sequenced in a study of identical twins (dated by TCRdb to about 2016). The method was 5' RACE. These reads were obtained on an Illumina HiSeq 2000. TCRdb trimmed the raw reads at Q25, called clones with MiXCR and kept productive beta chains. Entries are consolidated by CDR3 protein sequence, retaining the most common genes and DNA. The sample table shows 420,000 or so distinct CDR3 sequences, and approximately 18% are seen once. The top ten clonotypes cover 9.5% to 15% of the sample. Sequencing was carried out using naive T cells sorted from blood. The intended sense of this specimen's cell subset or site label: cells isolated with a human naive T-cell isolation kit. The receptors were gathered from a man aged 45-60 years in good health.

The CDR3 loop is CSARDRDTDTQYF. The DNA of the CDR3 is TGCAGTGCAAGGGACAGGGACACAGATACGCAGTATTTT. The gene calls are TRBV20-1 and TRBJ2-3, with 9 nucleotides matching TRBD1. Per germline, CDR1 DFQATT and CDR2 SNEGSKA (reference sequence). The V gene end was trimmed by 6 bases and the J gene end by 2 bases; junction bases not matched to a gene: 3. This CDR3 has 13 residues.

At least ten counts were recorded for this clonotype. V gene TRBV6-5 combines with J gene TRBJ2-3; tentative D call: TRBD1 (5 bases). The V gene lost 0 bases and the J gene lost 2 bases, with 9 bases spanning the gap. This CDR3 region has 15 residues. Germline CDR1 MNHEY, CDR2 SVGAGI. Here the CDR3 reads CASSYSGHITDTQYF. In DNA form, the CDR3 reads TGTGCCAGCAGTTACTCGGGGCACATCACAGATACGCAGTATTTT.

This clonotype was found a few times. Written as DNA, the CDR3 is TGTGCCAGCAGCTCCGGGACAGCTTACTACGAGCAGTACTTC. It translates to CASSSGTAYYEQYF. The genes are TRBV11-2 and TRBJ2-7; 7 bases match TRBD1. From germline, CDR1 is SGHAT and CDR2 FQNNGV. The V gene end was trimmed by 4 bases and the J gene end by 3 bases; junction bases not matched to a gene: 6. CDR3 length equals 14 residues.

This clonotype was counted between two and nine times. The gene calls are TRBV7-9 and TRBJ1-4, with D unresolved. V was clipped by 5 bases and J by 3 bases, with 13 bases between them. CDR1 and CDR2 from the germline V gene are SEHNR and FQNEAQ (reference sequence). The CDR3 runs 15 residues. CDR3 sequence: CASSVDGFPNEKLFF. Written as DNA, the CDR3 is TGTGCCAGCAGCGTAGATGGTTTCCCTAATGAAAAACTGTTTTTT. The entire variable domain, with the rest obtained from reference TRBV7-9 and TRBJ1-4, is as follows: DTGVSQNPRHKITKRGQNVTFRCDPISEHNRLYWYRQTLGQGPEFLTYFQNEAQLEKSRLLSDRFSAERPKGSFSTLEIQRTEQGDSAMYLCASSVDGFPNEKLFFGSGTQLSVL.

This clonotype was detected ten times or more. This chain uses TRBV10-3 with TRBJ2-2, with a weak D call TRBD1 (6 bases). CDR3 length equals 15 residues. The germline V gene has CDR1 ENHRY and CDR2 SYGVKD. Trimming left V 2 bases short and J 6 bases short, with 13 bases between. CDR3 nucleotide sequence: TGTGCCATCAGTGAGCTGGACAGTGGTCCCGGGGAGCTGTTTTTT. Translating gives CAISELDSGPGELFF.

The chain couples TRBV5-6 to TRBJ2-3; 8 bases agree with TRBD2. This CDR3 region has 14 residues. Trimming at V came to 4 bases and at J to 6 bases, leaving 7 bases not matched to a gene. The germline V gene has CDR1 SGHDT and CDR2 YYEEEE. CDR3 nucleotides: TGTGCCAGCAGCACCATCGGCGGGGGGGATACGCAGTATTTT. Protein sequence: CASSTIGGGDTQYF.

In its sample, this clonotype was seen a few times. The chain uses TRBV6-1 and TRBJ2-7; 11 bases fit TRBD2. The germline V gene encodes CDR1 MNHNS and CDR2 SASEGT. The V gene end was trimmed by 8 bases and the J gene end by 7 bases; junction bases not matched to a gene: 7. The CDR3 runs to 13 residues. The CDR3 bases are TGTGCCAGCGCCCTGACTAGCGGGGCGGAGCAGTACTTC. Amino acids: CASALTSGAEQYF.

The chain carries TRBV12-3 or TRBV12-4 and TRBJ1-1; 8 nucleotides match TRBD1. CDR3 size: 14 residues. Losses at the gene ends were 3 bases for V and 4 bases for J; bases not matched to a gene: 4. CDR3: CASSFDRGSTEAFF. CDR3 bases: TGTGCCAGCAGTTTTGACAGGGGATCCACTGAAGCTTTCTTT.

This clonotype was seen at least ten times. J is TRBJ2-1 and V is TRBV10-3; D is perhaps TRBD2 (5 bases). The CDR3 extends over 15 amino acids. V was cut by 0 bases and J by 9 bases, with 15 bases left in between. Germline V gene lookup returns CDR1 ENHRY and CDR2 SYGVKD. The CDR3 loop is CAISESFGPSGEQFF. For the CDR3, the DNA is TGTGCCATCAGTGAGTCGTTTGGACCCAGCGGTGAGCAGTTCTTC.

This clonotype was observed at least ten times. V gene TRBV7-2 combines with J gene TRBJ2-7; TRBD2 agrees at 8 bases. CDR1 SGHTA and CDR2 FQGNSA come from the germline V gene. The V gene end was trimmed by 5 bases and the J gene end by 1 base; junction bases not matched to a gene: 7. The CDR3 extends over 15 amino acids. CDR3: CASSTPGGRSYEQYF. CDR3 DNA sequence: TGTGCCAGCAGCACCCCGGGAGGGCGGTCCTACGAGCAGTACTTC.

This clonotype was counted ten times or more. This chain joins TRBV7-9 and TRBJ2-1, with D possibly matching TRBD2 (6 bases). The CDR3 is made up of 16 amino acids. V shed 4 bases and J shed 8 bases, with 21 bases lying between them. The germline CDR1 and CDR2 sequences are SEHNR and FQNEAQ (reference sequence). The CDR3 DNA sequence: TGTGCCAGCAGCTCCAGGGACTCTGCTCAGGGCTATGAGCAGTTCTTC. This encodes CASSSRDSAQGYEQFF.

This clonotype was found a few times. The chain is built from TRBV18 and TRBJ2-7; the D gene is possibly TRBD1 (5 bases). The CDR3 sequence is 17 residues long. Between the trimmed V and J ends, which lost 2 bases and 2 bases, there was a span of 19 bases. Per the germline V gene, CDR1 is KGHSH and CDR2 is LQKENI. CDR3 loop: CASSPVSRTKLTYEQYF. CDR3 in DNA: TGTGCCAGCTCACCAGTTTCGAGGACAAAACTAACCTACGAGCAGTACTTC.

This clonotype has just a few counts. The V call is TRBV12-3 or TRBV12-4, the J call TRBJ2-5, with 9 bases matching TRBD1. Unmatched junction bases numbered 5, after V lost 1 base and J lost 5 bases. CDR3 length equals 15 residues. The CDR3 DNA is TGTGCCAGCAGTTTAGAGGGACAGGGCGGGGAGACCCAGTACTTC. This sequence encodes CASSLEGQGGETQYF.

This clonotype has at least ten counts. This chain joins TRBV7-2 and TRBJ2-7, with 9 bases fitting TRBD1. Germline values: CDR1 SGHTA, CDR2 FQGNSA. This CDR3 contains 14 residues. The V gene end was trimmed by 5 bases and the J gene end by 3 bases; junction bases not matched to a gene: 5. The CDR3 protein is CASSGGTGSYEQYF. The CDR3 DNA is TGTGCCAGCAGCGGGGGGACAGGGAGCTACGAGCAGTACTTC. The full variable domain, in which reference TRBV7-2 and TRBJ2-7 provide the parts outside the CDR3, is GAGVSQSPSNKVTEKGKDVELRCDPISGHTALYWYRQSLGQGLEFLIYFQGNSAPDKSGLPSDRFSAERTGGSVSTLTIQRTQQEDSAVYLCASSGGTGSYEQYFGPGTRLTVT.

This clonotype was detected many times. V usage is TRBV5-1 and J usage is TRBJ2-2; D might be TRBD2 (7 bases). Germline V CDR1 and CDR2: SGHRS, YFSETQ. The CDR3 is made up of 16 amino acids. Trimming cost V 4 bases and J 4 bases, with 17 bases left between them. The CDR3 is CASSTGTTGGTGELFF. The CDR3 bases are TGCGCCAGCAGCACAGGGACTACCGGGGGCACCGGGGAGCTGTTTTTT.

This clonotype was seen more than once but under ten times. This chain uses TRBV20-1 with TRBJ1-1; D uncertain. Germline values: CDR1 DFQATT, CDR2 SNEGSKA (reference sequence). The V end was cut by 1 base, the J end by 0 bases, with 12 bases between. The CDR3 consists of 15 residues. The DNA of the CDR3 is TGCAGTGCTAGAGTCGACGAGGGAATGAACACTGAAGCTTTCTTT. It codes for CSARVDEGMNTEAFF.

This clonotype was observed many times. This chain links TRBV28 with TRBJ1-5; maybe TRBD1 (6 bases). The V end was cut by 5 bases, the J end by 6 bases, with 23 bases between. CDR1 is MDHEN, CDR2 SYDVKM, per germline. The CDR3 is 17 amino acids. The CDR3 loop is CASSPLGGANFGQPQHF. The CDR3 region has the DNA TGTGCCAGCAGTCCCCTGGGGGGCGCGAATTTCGGTCAGCCCCAGCATTTT.

This chain joins TRBV2 and TRBJ2-1; 11 nucleotides agree with TRBD2. The J segment lost 10 bases and the V segment lost 7 bases, leaving 9 bases of the junction unmatched. Germline CDR1 and CDR2: SNHLY and FYNNEI. The CDR3 runs 14 residues. The CDR3 DNA reads as TGTGCCAGCAAAAGCATAGCGGGGGGGGTAGAGCAGTTCTTC. It translates to CASKSIAGGVEQFF.

This clonotype was seen more than once but under ten times. The rearrangement uses TRBV7-2 and TRBJ2-3, with D unresolved. V lost 5 bases to trimming and J lost 8 bases, with 23 bases between them. CDR3 length: 16 amino acids. Per germline, CDR1 SGHTA and CDR2 FQGNSA. The CDR3: CASSPPRSPHPGTQYF. Written as DNA, the CDR3 is TGTGCCAGCAGCCCCCCCCGGAGTCCTCACCCGGGTACGCAGTATTTT. Full variable domain (outside the CDR3, taken from reference TRBV7-2 and TRBJ2-3): GAGVSQSPSNKVTEKGKDVELRCDPISGHTALYWYRQSLGQGLEFLIYFQGNSAPDKSGLPSDRFSAERTGGSVSTLTIQRTQQEDSAVYLCASSPPRSPHPGTQYFGPGTRLTVL.

V and J are TRBV3-1 and TRBJ1-2; D is ambiguous. Germline CDR1 and CDR2: LGHDT and YNNKEL (reference sequence). The CDR3 consists of 15 residues. The V and J ends lost 0 bases and 2 bases respectively, with 10 bases between them. The CDR3 nucleotides are TGTGCCAGCAGCCAAGACGGATCCGGCAACTATGGCTACACCTTC. Translation gives CASSQDGSGNYGYTF.

In DNA, the CDR3 is TGTGCCAGCAGCCAGACCACAGTCCCTGAAGCTTTCTTT. It specifies CASSQTTVPEAFF. This chain connects TRBV5-5 to TRBJ1-1; no definite D call. Trimming left V 4 bases short and J 6 bases short, with 13 bases between. CDR1 is SGHKS and CDR2 is YYEKEE in the germline V gene (reference sequence). The CDR3 loop spans 13 amino acids.

This clonotype was recorded many times. The chain joins TRBV24-1 to TRBJ2-1, with D possibly being TRBD2 (6 bases). Looked up from germline, CDR1 is KGHDR and CDR2 is SFDVKD. Trimming cost V 4 bases and J 9 bases, with 12 bases left between them. The CDR3 runs 13 residues. The CDR3 nucleotides read TGTGCCACCAGTGAACCACTAGCAAGTGAGCAGTTCTTC. Translated: CATSEPLASEQFF.

This clonotype was picked up a small number of times. This chain joins TRBV11-2 and TRBJ1-2, with D possibly matching TRBD1 (6 bases). This CDR3 has 13 amino acids. Per germline, CDR1 SGHAT and CDR2 FQNNGV. Trimming removed 5 bases at V and 4 bases at J, with 11 bases between. CDR3 sequence: CASSAQTGYGYTF. The CDR3 nucleotides are TGTGCCAGCAGCGCGCAGACAGGCTATGGCTACACCTTC.

This clonotype was found many times. V gene TRBV12-3 or TRBV12-4 combines with J gene TRBJ1-1; unclear D gene. V lost 6 bases, J lost 0 bases, and 8 bases lay in between. The CDR3 sequence is 13 residues long. This CDR3 is CASRSVLNTEAFF. Here the CDR3 DNA reads TGTGCCAGCAGATCGGTCCTGAACACTGAAGCTTTCTTT.

This rearrangement joins TRBV6-2 or TRBV6-3 to TRBJ2-7, with D tentatively TRBD1 (5 bases). From germline, CDR1 is MNHEY and CDR2 SVGEGT. CDR3 length: 15 residues. Trimming stripped 2 bases from V and 9 bases from J, with 20 bases between. The CDR3 DNA is TGTGCCAGCAGTTACATAACAGACAGCGTTGATGGGCAGTACTTC. Translated: CASSYITDSVDGQYF.

The table lists this clonotype with many counts. The gene calls are TRBV12-3 or TRBV12-4 and TRBJ2-7, with 8 bases that match TRBD1. CDR3 size: 14 residues. The V gene end was trimmed by 8 bases and the J gene end by 4 bases; junction bases not matched to a gene: 10. CDR3 sequence: CASRFVDRGYEQYF. The CDR3 nucleotides read TGTGCCAGCCGGTTCGTAGACAGGGGATACGAGCAGTACTTC.

This clonotype occurred a few times. The rearrangement links TRBV12-3 or TRBV12-4 to TRBJ1-1; perhaps TRBD1 as D (5 bases). Trimming removed 9 bases from V and 4 bases from J, with 18 bases in between. The CDR3 spans 14 residues. In nucleotides, the CDR3 is TGTGCCAGTTTCCGCCCAGGGACGGTCACTGAAGCTTTCTTT. It codes for CASFRPGTVTEAFF.

The rearrangement joins TRBV20-1 to TRBJ1-1, with D possibly matching TRBD1 (6 bases). Germline V gene data show CDR1 as DFQATT and CDR2 as SNEGSKA (reference sequence). This CDR3 is 14 amino acids long. Trimming took off 3 bases at V and 5 bases at J, with 16 bases between the two ends. CDR3 sequence: CSASYRAFGTEAFF. The CDR3 DNA reads as TGCAGTGCTAGTTACAGGGCCTTTGGAACTGAAGCTTTCTTT.

This sequence joins TRBV20-1 and TRBJ2-7, with TRBD2 identical over 14 bases. V gave up 0 bases and J gave up 1 base; unmatched junction bases: 5. The germline gives CDR1 DFQATT, CDR2 SNEGSKA (reference sequence). CDR3 length: 17 amino acids. Here the CDR3 DNA reads TGCAGTGCTAGAGATTGGGGACTAGCGGGGGTGTCCTACGAGCAGTACTTC. It is translated as CSARDWGLAGVSYEQYF.

The chain links TRBV2 to TRBJ2-1; D is unclear. The CDR3 loop spans 12 amino acids. Looked up from germline, CDR1 is SNHLY and CDR2 is FYNNEI. The ends were cut back, 3 bases at V and 8 bases at J, with 8 bases in the middle. The CDR3 nucleotides are TGTGCCAGCAGTGATCCCGCACATGAGCAGTTCTTC. Residues: CASSDPAHEQFF.

The CDR3 region is CSARITGERNEAFF. DNA of the CDR3: TGCAGTGCTAGGATCACAGGGGAGCGGAATGAAGCTTTCTTT. This chain links TRBV20-1 with TRBJ1-1; 7 bases align to TRBD1. Germline CDR1 is DFQATT and CDR2 is SNEGSKA (reference sequence). With 3 bases clipped from V and 7 bases from J, the junction kept 11 bases outside the gene matches. CDR3 length: 14 amino acids.

This clonotype was seen many times. The chain combines TRBV19 with TRBJ2-2; D is undetermined. Germline V gene sequence: CDR1 LNHDA, CDR2 SQIVND (reference sequence). This CDR3 spans 14 amino acids. The V end lost 2 bases, the J end lost 2 bases, and 6 bases lay between the germline ends. This chain's CDR3 is CASSIPVNTGELFF. CDR3 bases: TGTGCCAGTAGTATACCTGTTAACACCGGGGAGCTGTTTTTT.